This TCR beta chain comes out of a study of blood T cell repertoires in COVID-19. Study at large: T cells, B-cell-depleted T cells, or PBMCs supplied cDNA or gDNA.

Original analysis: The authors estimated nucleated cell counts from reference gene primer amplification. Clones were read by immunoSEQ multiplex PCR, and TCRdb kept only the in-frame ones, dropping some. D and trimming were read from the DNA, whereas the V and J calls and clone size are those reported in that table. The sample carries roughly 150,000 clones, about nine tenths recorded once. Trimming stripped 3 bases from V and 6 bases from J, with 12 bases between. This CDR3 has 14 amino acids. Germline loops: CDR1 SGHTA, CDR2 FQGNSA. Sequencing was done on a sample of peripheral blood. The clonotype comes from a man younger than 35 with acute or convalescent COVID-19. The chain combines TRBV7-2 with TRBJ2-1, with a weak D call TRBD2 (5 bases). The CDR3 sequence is CASSLRAGPNEQFF. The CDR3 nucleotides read TGTGCCAGCAGCTTGCGGGCAGGACCCAATGAGCAGTTCTTC.